This TCR beta chain is from a study of CD8 T cells in Susac syndrome (dated by TCRdb to about 2019). Turning to the overall study: Repertoire sequencing was used to test whether CD8+ T cell activation and differentiation in Susac syndrome was antigen driven. Clonality of the CD8+ T cell repertoire was compared between roughly twelve healthy donors, roughly 14 Susac syndrome patients and around 15 multiple sclerosis patients. The study at large found these results: The study acknowledged that relatively few individuals were included in the TCR sequencing and HLA analysis.

RNA was extracted using the RNeasy kit, and 0.5 to 1 microgram was reverse transcribed with random hexamers. The immunoSEQ multiplex PCR assay, covering 54 Vbeta and 13 Jbeta segments, was used to amplify TCR beta CDR3 regions. Bias from PCR amplification was corrected by using a synthetic template baseline for primer optimization and for computational correction. As for how the authors treated the data: Reads were assigned to V, D and J genes according to IMGT and analyzed in immunoSEQ Analyzer, with only productive sequences retained. Clonality was computed as one minus Shannon entropy normalized by log2 of the number of productive unique sequences. Public and private clones were assessed among the 100 most prevalent clones of each patient and control. Susac-specific clones were defined as absent from healthy and MS cohorts, some 1,000 published viral clones and other ImmuneACCESS disease sequences. TCRdb ran its own pipeline on the public reads, namely fastp trimming at Q25 and MiXCR clone calling, and kept in-frame beta chains. Every distinct CDR3 protein forms one entry, paired with its most common genes and DNA. TCRdb's processing, not the study's, gives the V and J calls here. The sample table contains approximately 120,000 distinct CDR3 sequences; only one count was recorded for 85% to 95% of them. The ten largest clones represent approximately 0.31% of the sample.

A word on this clonotype: Its antigen remains undetermined. No quality values exist for individual bases; no much larger clone is one base distant.

CDR1 and CDR2 were assigned from the germline V gene as SGHVS and FQNEAQ. At the junction V is shortened by 0 bases and J by 5 bases, with 5 bases in between. The cysteine opens and the phenylalanine closes a CDR3 of 13 amino acids. Just the 39-base CDR3 DNA is kept, in frame starting at base 1. Peripheral blood CD8+ and CD4+ T cells from healthy donors, Susac syndrome patients and multiple sclerosis patients were profiled using high-throughput TCR beta sequencing. Multiple sclerosis controls were treatment-naive patients with stable or active relapsing-remitting disease fulfilling revised McDonald criteria. Bulk CD8+ and CD4+ T cells were purified by magnetic negative isolation, whereas CD8+ TEMRA cells were enriched by FACS. Blood was drawn into EDTA tubes, processed within 24 hours, and PBMCs were isolated by density gradient centrifugation. PBMCs intended for TCR sequencing were cryopreserved in liquid nitrogen and were subsequently thawed in a 37 degrees C water bath. The sorted or isolated CD4+, CD8+ and CD8+ TEMRA cells had a purity of 90% or higher.

The chain was built from TRBV7-8 and TRBJ2-4, with the D gene uncertain. Sequencing was carried out using CD8+ T cells from PBMCs. The clonotype originates from a human donor with multiple sclerosis. At the DNA level, the sequence is TGTGCCAGCAGCTTAGCGCCAGAAAACATTCAGTACTTC. Its protein is CASSLAPENIQYF.